Below are 27 T cell receptor beta chains sequenced from a single sample in a study of T cells in Graves' hyperthyroidism and ophthalmopathy. Amplified TCR beta CDR3 regions came from RNA transcripts. In the first-round RT-PCR of the TCR CDR3, the HTBI primer set was used. TCRdb recomputed calls from the multiplex PCR reads with MiXCR, one row per CDR3 protein. The table has approximately 700,000 distinct CDR3 sequences, about a sixth seen once. Specimen: blood. The receptor set was obtained from a man aged 18 to 30 with Graves' hyperthyroidism.

This clonotype was seen ten or more times. The CDR3: CASSLTDGVNTEAFF. DNA of the CDR3: TGCGCCAGCAGCTTGACGGACGGGGTTAACACTGAAGCTTTCTTT. The J gene is TRBJ1-1, the V gene TRBV5-1; D gene unclear. Per the germline V gene, CDR1 is SGHRS and CDR2 is YFSETQ. V lost 1 base to trimming and J lost 2 bases, with 12 bases between them. The CDR3 length is 15 residues.

Notes on this clonotype: Because the CDR3's place on the DNA is in doubt, the DNA is left out and the CDR3 is given as listed by TCRdb. The gene calls are TRBV15 and TRBJ2-3; TRBD2 is the table's D call, not checked against the DNA. Germline loops: CDR1 LNHNV, CDR2 YYDKDF (reference sequence). Counting both end residues, the CDR3 totals 16 amino acids. CDR3 loop: CATSRVRRAGTDTQYF.

The table lists this clonotype with many counts. The rearrangement uses TRBV28 and TRBJ2-7; 15 bases are shared with TRBD2. CDR3 length equals 16 residues. After removal of 7 bases from V and 5 bases from J, the junction contained 9 bases not matched to a gene. Germline CDR1 reads MDHEN; CDR2 reads SYDVKM. CDR3 coding DNA: TGTGCCAGCACGGGACTAGCGGGAGGTTTCGGGGACGAGCAGTACTTC. It codes for CASTGLAGGFGDEQYF.

This clonotype came up many times. This chain uses TRBV28 with TRBJ2-3; 7 positions agree with TRBD2. J lost 0 bases, V lost 7 bases, and 4 bases had no gene match. CDR3 size: 14 residues. Per germline, CDR1 MDHEN and CDR2 SYDVKM. CDR3 DNA: TGTGCCAGCACGGAGCGGGGTAGCACAGATACGCAGTATTTT. Residues: CASTERGSTDTQYF.

There are many counts of this clonotype. The chain joins TRBV13 to TRBJ2-5; 7 bases are shared with TRBD1. The CDR3 length is 16 residues. J gave up 5 bases and V 5 bases, and 14 bases lay outside the gene matches. Germline CDR1 reads PRHDT; CDR2 reads FYEKMQ (reference sequence). The CDR3 DNA is TGTGCCAGCAGCGCAGAACGACAGGGCGAGGGGGAGACCCAGTACTTC. Residues: CASSAERQGEGETQYF.

This clonotype was seen more than once but under ten times. V is TRBV7-3 and J is TRBJ2-7; 13 bases fit TRBD2. Trimming at V came to 3 bases and at J to 7 bases, leaving 6 bases not matched to a gene. The germline CDR1 and CDR2 sequences are SGHTA and FQGTGA. The CDR3 covers 15 residues. The DNA of the CDR3 is TGTGCCAGCAGCTTCTTCGGACTAGCGGGAGAAGAGCAGTACTTC. It encodes CASSFFGLAGEEQYF.

Here the CDR3 reads CASSIRFGAGVGEQYF. Here the CDR3 DNA reads TGTGCCAGTAGTATCAGGTTTGGAGCGGGAGTCGGGGAGCAGTACTTC. The chain couples TRBV19 to TRBJ2-7; TRBD2 aligns across 8 bases. This CDR3 contains 16 residues. Germline trimming cut 3 bases from V and 7 bases from J; bases unmatched to any gene: 14. Per germline, CDR1 LNHDA and CDR2 SQIVND (reference sequence).

This chain connects TRBV7-2 to TRBJ1-4; D gene ambiguous. V was shortened by 2 bases and J by 3 bases, with 7 bases between the two germline ends. The CDR3 length is 14 residues. Germline V gives CDR1 SGHTA, CDR2 FQGNSA. For the CDR3, the DNA is TGTGCCAGCAGCTTAAGGGCCTCTAATGAAAAACTGTTTTTT. Its translation: CASSLRASNEKLFF.

The chain recombines TRBV27 with TRBJ2-5, with unresolved D. Germline V CDR1 and CDR2: MNHEY, SMNVEV (reference sequence). The CDR3 has 13 residues. V was cut by 0 bases and J by 5 bases, with 7 bases left in between. In DNA, the CDR3 is TGTGCCAGCAGTTTATCACCCCTGGAGACCCAGTACTTC. Translation: CASSLSPLETQYF.

This clonotype came up many times. The CDR3 reads CASRHRGDTQYF. In nucleotides, the CDR3 is TGTGCCAGCAGGCACAGGGGAGATACGCAGTATTTT. The V call is TRBV28, the J call TRBJ2-3; TRBD1 agrees at 7 bases. The CDR3 spans 12 residues. Germline V CDR1 and CDR2: MDHEN, SYDVKM. The trim removed 6 bases at V and 5 bases at J, leaving 2 bases unmatched.

A few counts support this clonotype. The J gene is TRBJ2-7, the V gene TRBV6-2 or TRBV6-3; 8 nucleotides match TRBD2. There are 14 residues in the CDR3. V dropped 5 bases and J dropped 4; count of bases not matched to a gene: 7. In germline, CDR1 is MNHEY, CDR2 SVGEGT. The CDR3 sequence: CASSRPGLVYEQYF. CDR3 nucleotides: TGTGCCAGCAGTAGACCGGGACTAGTATACGAGCAGTACTTC.

To note about this clonotype: One end of the junction does not line up with germline, which may come from a read error. The chain has TRBV20-1 and TRBJ2-5; possible D gene TRBD2, 6 bases. This CDR3 has 15 residues. Looked up from germline, CDR1 is DFQATT and CDR2 is SNEGSKA (reference sequence). CDR3 nucleotides: TGCAGTGCTAGCCCCCGGATAGCGGCACAAGAGACCCCGTACTTC. Amino acid sequence: CSASPRIAAQETPYF.

The rearrangement uses TRBV6-2 or TRBV6-3 and TRBJ2-1; TRBD2 might be the D (5 bases). Germline V gene data show CDR1 as MNHEY and CDR2 as SVGEGT. This CDR3 contains 15 residues. V lost 5 bases and J lost 7, with 18 bases in between. For the CDR3, the DNA is TGTGCCAGCAGTCCCCCCCGGACTGGCGTAAATGAGCAGTTCTTC. Translation: CASSPPRTGVNEQFF.

This sequence joins TRBV6-1 and TRBJ2-1, with 7 nucleotides matching TRBD2. The CDR3 has 12 amino acids. Trimming at V came to 5 bases and at J to 9 bases, leaving 4 bases not matched to a gene. Germline CDR1 is MNHNS and CDR2 is SASEGT. CDR3 DNA: TGTGCCAGCAGTCCGTCGGGAGGTGAGCAGTTCTTC. Protein product: CASSPSGGEQFF.

This clonotype has just a few counts. The J gene is TRBJ2-5, the V gene TRBV19; 9 bases align to TRBD2. J gave up 3 bases and V 1 base, and 3 bases lay outside the gene matches. The CDR3 has 15 residues. Per germline, CDR1 LNHDA and CDR2 SQIVND (reference sequence). DNA of the CDR3: TGTGCCAGTAGTATAGGGAGACTAGCGGAAGAGACCCAGTACTTC. This sequence encodes CASSIGRLAEETQYF.

The sample holds a few counts of this clonotype. This CDR3 reads CASSPTSGAGDTQYF. Here the CDR3 DNA reads TGTGCCAGCAGCCCGACTAGCGGGGCGGGTGATACGCAGTATTTT. V and J are TRBV7-3 and TRBJ2-3; 11 bases fit TRBD2. Per germline, CDR1 SGHTA and CDR2 FQGTGA. The trim removed 5 bases at V and 6 bases at J, leaving 7 bases unmatched. The CDR3 consists of 15 residues.

This clonotype was observed at least ten times. The chain employs TRBV5-1 and TRBJ2-7, with 7 positions matching TRBD1. The CDR3 sequence is 14 residues long. V shed 4 bases, J shed 2 bases, and the junction held 6 bases outside the gene matches. CDR1 and CDR2 (germline): SGHRS, YFSETQ. The CDR3 reads CASSLRDSPYEQYF. Written as DNA, the CDR3 is TGCGCCAGCAGCCTACGGGACAGCCCCTACGAGCAGTACTTC. Using reference TRBV5-1 and TRBJ2-7 for the parts outside the CDR3, the full variable domain is KAGVTQTPRYLIKTRGQQVTLSCSPISGHRSVSWYQQTPGQGLQFLFEYFSETQRNKGNFPGRFSGRQFSNSRSEMNVSTLELGDSALYLCASSLRDSPYEQYFGPGTRLTVT.

There are many counts of this clonotype. The gene calls are TRBV7-9 and TRBJ2-3, with TRBD2 matching over 15 bases. This CDR3 is 19 amino acids long. Germline values: CDR1 SEHNR, CDR2 FQNEAQ (reference sequence). V dropped 4 bases and J dropped 2; count of bases not matched to a gene: 10. CDR3: CASSSLPGLAGGSTDTQYF. The CDR3 nucleotides read TGTGCCAGCAGCTCCCTACCGGGACTAGCGGGGGGATCCACAGATACGCAGTATTTT. The full variable domain, rest sourced from reference TRBV7-9 and TRBJ2-3, is DTGVSQNPRHKITKRGQNVTFRCDPISEHNRLYWYRQTLGQGPEFLTYFQNEAQLEKSRLLSDRFSAERPKGSFSTLEIQRTEQGDSAMYLCASSSLPGLAGGSTDTQYFGPGTRLTVL.

This clonotype showed up just a few times. V usage is TRBV5-1 and J usage is TRBJ2-1; 12 nucleotides agree with TRBD2. The germline V gene encodes CDR1 SGHRS and CDR2 YFSETQ. CDR3 size: 16 residues. V gave up 3 bases and J gave up 5 bases; unmatched junction bases: 6. The CDR3 region has the DNA TGCGCCAGCAGCTCCAGACTAGCGGGAGTAGACAATGAGCAGTTCTTC. This sequence encodes CASSSRLAGVDNEQFF.

This clonotype was seen a few times. CDR3 amino acids: CASSLVRGQGYTF. CDR3 coding DNA: TGTGCCAGCAGCTTAGTACGGGGACAGGGCTACACCTTC. The V gene is TRBV7-9, the J gene TRBJ1-2; 7 nucleotides agree with TRBD1. V shed 1 base and J 8 bases; nucleotides not matched to a gene: 4. There are 13 residues in the CDR3. CDR1 is SEHNR, CDR2 FQNEAQ, per germline (reference sequence).

This clonotype was observed a few times. The chain uses TRBV9 and TRBJ2-1, with TRBD2 matching over 10 bases. Germline CDR1 SGDLS, CDR2 YYNGEE. The CDR3 extends over 17 amino acids. The V segment lost 0 bases and the J segment 5 bases; nucleotides outside the gene matches: 8. Here the CDR3 DNA reads TGTGCCAGCAGCGTAGAACCGACTAGCGGGCCGAACAATGAGCAGTTCTTC. Residues: CASSVEPTSGPNNEQFF.

The sample holds a few counts of this clonotype. The rearrangement uses TRBV9 and TRBJ1-1, with 8 bases identical to TRBD1. The germline gives CDR1 SGDLS, CDR2 YYNGEE. V shed 2 bases, J shed 8 bases, and the junction held 11 bases outside the gene matches. CDR3 size: 15 residues. The CDR3 protein is CASSVLGQGRVEAFF. As DNA, the CDR3 is TGTGCCAGCAGCGTCTTAGGACAGGGCAGAGTAGAAGCTTTCTTT.

The chain has TRBV10-3 and TRBJ1-2, with TRBD1 matching over 8 bases. J was trimmed by 6 bases and V by 4 bases; bases with no gene match: 10. The CDR3 is made up of 15 amino acids. Germline V gene lookup returns CDR1 ENHRY and CDR2 SYGVKD. The CDR3 DNA reads TGTGCCATCAGTGGCCTAGGAACAGGGGGAAATGGCTACACCTTC. Translating it yields CAISGLGTGGNGYTF.

The chain couples TRBV29-1 to TRBJ1-6; 7 bases map to TRBD1. J gave up 14 bases and V 4 bases, and 5 bases lay outside the gene matches. The CDR3 is 11 residues long. Germline lookup yields CDR1 SQVTM and CDR2 ANQGSEA. The CDR3, as DNA: TGCAGCGTTGGAGACAGGGTCACCCTCCACTTT. It yields the protein CSVGDRVTLHF.

The sample holds many counts of this clonotype. The chain joins TRBV20-1 to TRBJ2-3, with 8 bases matching TRBD1. Germline V gene lookup returns CDR1 DFQATT and CDR2 SNEGSKA (reference sequence). J lost 8 bases, V lost 3 bases, and 7 bases had no gene match. CDR3 length: 13 amino acids. This CDR3 is CSASRDRWSTQYF. DNA of the CDR3: TGCAGTGCTAGCCGGGACAGGTGGAGTACGCAGTATTTT.

This clonotype was seen at least ten times. The CDR3 sequence: CASSFRDRNYGYTF. The CDR3 nucleotides are TGTGCCAGCAGTTTCCGGGACAGGAACTATGGCTACACCTTC. The chain joins TRBV12-3 or TRBV12-4 to TRBJ1-2, with TRBD1 identical over 8 bases. The J segment lost 2 bases and the V segment lost 3 bases, leaving 2 bases of the junction unmatched. The CDR3 consists of 14 residues.

This clonotype was observed a few times. The chain employs TRBV6-2 or TRBV6-3 and TRBJ2-7; 9 positions agree with TRBD1. After removal of 2 bases from V and 2 bases from J, the junction contained 4 bases not matched to a gene. The CDR3 runs to 15 residues. Germline V gives CDR1 MNHEY, CDR2 SVGEGT. CDR3: CASSYGQGRAYEQYF. CDR3 DNA: TGTGCCAGCAGTTACGGACAGGGGAGGGCCTACGAGCAGTACTTC.